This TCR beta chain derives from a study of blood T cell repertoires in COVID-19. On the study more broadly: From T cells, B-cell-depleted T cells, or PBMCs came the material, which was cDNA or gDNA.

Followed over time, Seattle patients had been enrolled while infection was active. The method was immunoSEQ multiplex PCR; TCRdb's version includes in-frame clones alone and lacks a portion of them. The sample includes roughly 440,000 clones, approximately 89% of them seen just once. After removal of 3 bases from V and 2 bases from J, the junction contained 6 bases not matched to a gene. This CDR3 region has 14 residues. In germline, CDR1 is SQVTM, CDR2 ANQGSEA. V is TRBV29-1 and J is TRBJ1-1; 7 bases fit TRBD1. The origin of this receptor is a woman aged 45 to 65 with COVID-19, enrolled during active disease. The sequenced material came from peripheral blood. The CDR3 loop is CSVETSGGNTEAFF. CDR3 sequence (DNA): TGCAGCGTTGAGACGTCAGGGGGAAACACTGAAGCTTTCTTT.